Listed here are 9 T cell receptor beta chains from one sample, sequenced in a study of blood T cell repertoires in COVID-19. Sequencing used immunoSEQ multiplex PCR; TCRdb keeps in-frame clones, though not all of them. This sample carries fewer than 85,000 clones, around three quarters of them seen once, and the ten largest clones take approximately 19%. Sequencing was carried out using peripheral blood. The receptor set was obtained from a woman aged 80 or older with active or convalescent COVID-19.

V gene TRBV5-5 combines with J gene TRBJ1-1; no clear D gene. Trimming stripped 6 bases from V and 2 bases from J, with 14 bases between. The germline V gene has CDR1 SGHKS and CDR2 YYEKEE (reference sequence). The CDR3 is made up of 14 amino acids. CDR3 coding DNA: TGTGCCAGCACCGAACCTATGATTAACACTGAAGCTTTCTTT. Translated: CASTEPMINTEAFF.

This clone appeared a single time. This sequence joins TRBV5-1 and TRBJ2-1, with 13 bases identical to TRBD2. Trimming at V came to 4 bases and at J to 4 bases, leaving 5 bases not matched to a gene. This CDR3 has 16 amino acids. The germline V gene encodes CDR1 SGHRS and CDR2 YFSETQ. In nucleotides, the CDR3 is TGCGCCAGCAGCCCCCGACTAGCGGGGGGATACAATGAGCAGTTCTTC. It codes for CASSPRLAGGYNEQFF. Filled out from reference TRBV5-1 and TRBJ2-1, the complete variable domain reads KAGVTQTPRYLIKTRGQQVTLSCSPISGHRSVSWYQQTPGQGLQFLFEYFSETQRNKGNFPGRFSGRQFSNSRSEMNVSTLELGDSALYLCASSPRLAGGYNEQFFGPGTRLTVL.

This sequence joins TRBV5-6 and TRBJ2-3, with D tentatively TRBD1 (6 bases). V was trimmed by 4 bases and J by 7 bases, leaving 10 bases between them. This CDR3 spans 12 amino acids. Germline lookup yields CDR1 SGHDT and CDR2 YYEEEE. Here the CDR3 DNA reads TGTGCCAGCAGCCTAGGGGGAAATACGCAGTATTTT. Its translation is CASSLGGNTQYF. Full variable domain (outside the CDR3, taken from reference TRBV5-6 and TRBJ2-3): DAGVTQSPTHLIKTRGQQVTLRCSPKSGHDTVSWYQQALGQGPQFIFQYYEEEERQRGNFPDRFSGHQFPNYSSELNVNALLLGDSALYLCASSLGGNTQYFGPGTRLTVL.

This chain joins TRBV7-2 and TRBJ1-3, with 8 bases fitting TRBD1. V shed 5 bases, J shed 0 bases, and the junction held 9 bases outside the gene matches. The length of the CDR3 is 17 residues. Germline CDR1 and CDR2: SGHTA and FQGNSA. CDR3 bases: TGTGCCAGCAGCGTTCAACAGGGGGTCTTCTCTGGAAACACCATATATTTT. This sequence encodes CASSVQQGVFSGNTIYF.

The chain employs TRBV7-8 and TRBJ1-1; tentative D call: TRBD1 (6 bases). Trimming pared 8 bases from V and 1 base from J, leaving 11 bases between. CDR3 length equals 13 residues. The germline V gene has CDR1 SGHVS and CDR2 FQNEAQ. CDR3: CASREGGNTEAFF. Written as DNA, the CDR3 is TGTGCCAGCCGTGAAGGGGGGAACACTGAAGCTTTCTTT.

The chain carries TRBV3-1 (or the pseudogene TRBV3-2) and TRBJ2-3; TRBD2 aligns across 8 bases. V lost 4 bases, J lost 5 bases, and 11 bases stayed unmatched. The CDR3 loop spans 16 amino acids. The germline V gene encodes CDR1 LGHDT and CDR2 YNNKEL (reference sequence). CDR3 bases: TGTGCCAGCAGCCTCCTGAGCGGGGGAGCTAAAGATACGCAGTATTTT. This gives the protein CASSLLSGGAKDTQYF.

This clone was recorded a few times. The gene calls are TRBV7-2 and TRBJ1-2; D remains ambiguous. The CDR3 has 15 residues. Germline loops: CDR1 SGHTA, CDR2 FQGNSA. V lost 3 bases and J 0 bases, leaving 11 bases between the germline ends. CDR3 DNA sequence: TGTGCCAGCAGCTTTGACACTCGAACTAACTATGGCTACACCTTC. Residues: CASSFDTRTNYGYTF.

This clone was detected a few times. J is TRBJ1-1 and V is TRBV16; D not resolved. Germline V gene sequence: CDR1 KGHSY, CDR2 FQNENV. Trimming shortened V by 0 bases and J by 1 base, and 3 bases separated the two germline ends. CDR3 length equals 13 residues. CDR3: CASSQSRNTEAFF. The CDR3 coding sequence is TGTGCCAGCAGCCAATCGAGGAACACTGAAGCTTTCTTT.

This chain connects TRBV5-1 to TRBJ2-1, with D perhaps TRBD1 (6 bases). The germline gives CDR1 SGHRS, CDR2 YFSETQ. V was cut by 3 bases and J by 0 bases, with 10 bases left in between. The CDR3 is 15 residues long. The CDR3 loop is CASSSTGRSYNEQFF. Here the CDR3 DNA reads TGCGCCAGCAGCTCGACAGGTCGCTCCTACAATGAGCAGTTCTTC.